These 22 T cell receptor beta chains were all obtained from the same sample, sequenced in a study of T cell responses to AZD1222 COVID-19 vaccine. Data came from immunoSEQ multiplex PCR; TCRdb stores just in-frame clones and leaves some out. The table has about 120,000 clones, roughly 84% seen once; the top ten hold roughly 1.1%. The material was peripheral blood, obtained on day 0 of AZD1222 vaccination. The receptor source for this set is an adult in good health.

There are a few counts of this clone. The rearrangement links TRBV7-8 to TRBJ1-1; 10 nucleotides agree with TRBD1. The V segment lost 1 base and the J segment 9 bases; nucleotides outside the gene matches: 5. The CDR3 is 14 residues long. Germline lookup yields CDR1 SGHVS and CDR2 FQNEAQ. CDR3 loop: CASSLGDRGAQAFF. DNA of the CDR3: TGTGCCAGCAGCTTAGGGGACAGGGGTGCCCAAGCTTTCTTT.

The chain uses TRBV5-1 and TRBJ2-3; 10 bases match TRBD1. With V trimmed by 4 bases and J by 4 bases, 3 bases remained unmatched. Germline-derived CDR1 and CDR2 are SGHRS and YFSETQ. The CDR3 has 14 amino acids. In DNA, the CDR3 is TGCGCCAGCAGCACTGGGACAGGGGCAGATACGCAGTATTTT. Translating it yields CASSTGTGADTQYF.

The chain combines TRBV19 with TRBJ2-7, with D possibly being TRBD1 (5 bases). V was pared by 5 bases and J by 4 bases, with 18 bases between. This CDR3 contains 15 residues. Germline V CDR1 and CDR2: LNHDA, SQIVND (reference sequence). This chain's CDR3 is CASSLWGDGPYEQYF. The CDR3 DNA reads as TGTGCCAGTAGTTTGTGGGGCGACGGACCTTACGAGCAGTACTTC.

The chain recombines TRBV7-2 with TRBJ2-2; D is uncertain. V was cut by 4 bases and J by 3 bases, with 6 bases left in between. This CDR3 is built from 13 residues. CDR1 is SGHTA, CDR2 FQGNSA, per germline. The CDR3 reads CASSYGHTGELFF. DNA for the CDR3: TGTGCCAGCAGCTACGGACACACCGGGGAGCTGTTTTTT. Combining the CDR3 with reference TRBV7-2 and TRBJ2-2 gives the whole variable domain GAGVSQSPSNKVTEKGKDVELRCDPISGHTALYWYRQSLGQGLEFLIYFQGNSAPDKSGLPSDRFSAERTGGSVSTLTIQRTQQEDSAVYLCASSYGHTGELFFGEGSRLTVL.

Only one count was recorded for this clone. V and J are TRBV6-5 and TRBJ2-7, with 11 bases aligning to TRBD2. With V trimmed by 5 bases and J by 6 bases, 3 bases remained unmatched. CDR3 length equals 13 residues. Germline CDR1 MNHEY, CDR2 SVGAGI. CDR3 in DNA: TGTGCCAGCAGTCGAGGGACTAGCGGCGAGCAGTACTTC. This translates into CASSRGTSGEQYF.

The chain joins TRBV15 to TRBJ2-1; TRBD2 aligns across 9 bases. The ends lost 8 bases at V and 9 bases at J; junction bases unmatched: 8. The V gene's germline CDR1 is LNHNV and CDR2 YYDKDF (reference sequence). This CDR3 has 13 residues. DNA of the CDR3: TGTGCCACCCAACAGCGGGGGGCTGTTGAGCAGTTCTTC. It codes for CATQQRGAVEQFF.

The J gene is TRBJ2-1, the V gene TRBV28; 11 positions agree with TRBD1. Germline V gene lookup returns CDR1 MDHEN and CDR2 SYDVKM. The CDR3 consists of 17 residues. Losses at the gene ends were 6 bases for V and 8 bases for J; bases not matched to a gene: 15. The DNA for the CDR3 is TGTGCCAGCAGGCCCGTCGGACGGGGACAGGGGGGCGATGAGCAGTTCTTC. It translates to CASRPVGRGQGGDEQFF.

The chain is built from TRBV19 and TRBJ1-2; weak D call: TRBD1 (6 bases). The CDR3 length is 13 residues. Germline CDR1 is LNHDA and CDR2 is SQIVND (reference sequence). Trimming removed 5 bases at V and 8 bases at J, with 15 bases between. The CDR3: CASSFNRVSGYTF. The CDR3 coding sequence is TGTGCCAGTAGTTTCAACAGGGTGAGCGGCTACACCTTC.

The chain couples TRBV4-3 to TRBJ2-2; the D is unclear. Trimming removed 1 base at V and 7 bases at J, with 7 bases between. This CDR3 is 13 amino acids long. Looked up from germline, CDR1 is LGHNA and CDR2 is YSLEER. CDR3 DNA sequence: TGCGCCAGCAGCCAAGTGGTCGGCGGGGAGCTGTTTTTT. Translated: CASSQVVGGELFF.

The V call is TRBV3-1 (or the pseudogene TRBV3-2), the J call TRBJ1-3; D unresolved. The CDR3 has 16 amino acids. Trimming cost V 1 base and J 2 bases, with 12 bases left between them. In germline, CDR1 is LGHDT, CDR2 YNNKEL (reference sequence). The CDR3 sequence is CASSQGGGVTGNTIYF. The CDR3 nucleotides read TGTGCCAGCAGCCAAGGCGGCGGGGTAACTGGAAACACCATATATTTT.

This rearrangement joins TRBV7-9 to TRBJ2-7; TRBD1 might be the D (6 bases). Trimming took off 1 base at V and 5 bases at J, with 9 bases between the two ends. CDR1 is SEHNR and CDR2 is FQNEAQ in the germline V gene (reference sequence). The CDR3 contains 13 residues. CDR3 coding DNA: TGTGCCAGCAGCTTAGGCAGGGGTCACGAGCAGTACTTC. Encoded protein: CASSLGRGHEQYF.

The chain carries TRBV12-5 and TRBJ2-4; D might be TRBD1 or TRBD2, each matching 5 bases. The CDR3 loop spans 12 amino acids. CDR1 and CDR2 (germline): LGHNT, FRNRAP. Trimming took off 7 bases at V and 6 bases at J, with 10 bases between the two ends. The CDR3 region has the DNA TGTGCTAGTGCTTTCGGGACAAACATTCAGTACTTC. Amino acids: CASAFGTNIQYF.

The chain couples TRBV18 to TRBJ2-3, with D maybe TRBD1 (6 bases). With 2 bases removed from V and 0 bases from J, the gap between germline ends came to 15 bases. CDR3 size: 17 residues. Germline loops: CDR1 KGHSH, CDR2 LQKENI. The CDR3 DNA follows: TGTGCCAGCTCACCAAGGTGGGGGCCCCCTAGCACAGATACGCAGTATTTT. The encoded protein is CASSPRWGPPSTDTQYF.

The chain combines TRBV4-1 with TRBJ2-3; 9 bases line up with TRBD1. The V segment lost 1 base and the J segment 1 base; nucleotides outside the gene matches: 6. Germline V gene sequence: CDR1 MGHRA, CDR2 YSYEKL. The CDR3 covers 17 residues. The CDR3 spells CASSQVGRDRGTDTQYF. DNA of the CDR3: TGCGCCAGCAGCCAAGTAGGCCGGGACAGGGGCACAGATACGCAGTATTTT.

The CDR3 loop is CASSQVGRGNEQFF. The CDR3 DNA sequence: TGTGCCAGCAGCCAGGTGGGGCGGGGCAATGAGCAGTTCTTC. The chain joins TRBV3-1 (or the pseudogene TRBV3-2) to TRBJ2-1, with D possibly TRBD2 on 6 matching bases. The CDR3 is 14 residues long. Germline assignment: CDR1 LGHDT and CDR2 YNNKEL (reference sequence). Trimming pared 3 bases from V and 6 bases from J, leaving 12 bases between.

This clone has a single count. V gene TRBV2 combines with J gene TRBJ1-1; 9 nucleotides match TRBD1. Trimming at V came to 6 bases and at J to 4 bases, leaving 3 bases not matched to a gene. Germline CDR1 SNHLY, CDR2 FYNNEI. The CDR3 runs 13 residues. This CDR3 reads CASRTGGGTEAFF. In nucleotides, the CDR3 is TGTGCCAGCAGAACAGGGGGCGGCACTGAAGCTTTCTTT. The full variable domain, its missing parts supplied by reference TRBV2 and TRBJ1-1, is EPEVTQTPSHQVTQMGQEVILRCVPISNHLYFYWYRQILGQKVEFLVSFYNNEISEKSEIFDDQFSVERPDGSNFTLKIRSTKLEDSAMYFCASRTGGGTEAFFGQGTRLTVV.

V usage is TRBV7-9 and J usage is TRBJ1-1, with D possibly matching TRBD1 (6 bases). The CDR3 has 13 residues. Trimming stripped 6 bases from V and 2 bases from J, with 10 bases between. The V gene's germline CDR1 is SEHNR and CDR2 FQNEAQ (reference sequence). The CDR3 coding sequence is TGTGCCAGCAGACAACAGGGAAACACTGAAGCTTTCTTT. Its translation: CASRQQGNTEAFF.

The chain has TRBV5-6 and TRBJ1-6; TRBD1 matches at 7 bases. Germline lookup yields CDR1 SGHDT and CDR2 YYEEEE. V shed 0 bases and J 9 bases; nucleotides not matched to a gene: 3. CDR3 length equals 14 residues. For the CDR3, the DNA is TGTGCCAGCAGCTTGGGACAGGGCCTTTCACCCCTCCACTTT. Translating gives CASSLGQGLSPLHF.

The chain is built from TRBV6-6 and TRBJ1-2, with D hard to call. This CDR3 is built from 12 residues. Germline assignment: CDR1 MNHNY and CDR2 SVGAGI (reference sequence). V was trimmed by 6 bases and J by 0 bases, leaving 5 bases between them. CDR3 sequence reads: CASSTANYGYTF. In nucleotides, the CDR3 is TGTGCCAGCAGCACAGCTAACTATGGCTACACCTTC.

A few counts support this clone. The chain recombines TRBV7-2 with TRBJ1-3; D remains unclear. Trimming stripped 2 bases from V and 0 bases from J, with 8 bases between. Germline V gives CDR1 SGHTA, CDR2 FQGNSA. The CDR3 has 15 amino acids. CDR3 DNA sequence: TGTGCCAGCAGCTTACAGGTGTTCTCTGGAAACACCATATATTTT. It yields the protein CASSLQVFSGNTIYF.

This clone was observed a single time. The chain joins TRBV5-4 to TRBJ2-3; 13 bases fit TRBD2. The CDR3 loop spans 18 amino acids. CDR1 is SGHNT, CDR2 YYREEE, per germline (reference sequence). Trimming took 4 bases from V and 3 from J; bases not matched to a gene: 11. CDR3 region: CASSTLLLAGGGTDTQYF. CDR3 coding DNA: TGTGCCAGCAGCACCCTCTTACTAGCGGGGGGGGGTACAGATACGCAGTATTTT.

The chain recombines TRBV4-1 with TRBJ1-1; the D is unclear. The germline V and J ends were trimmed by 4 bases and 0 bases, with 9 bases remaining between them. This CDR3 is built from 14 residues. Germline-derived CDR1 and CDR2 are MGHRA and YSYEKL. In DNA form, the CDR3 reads TGCGCCAGCAGCCGAGGGCTGTTGAACACTGAAGCTTTCTTT. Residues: CASSRGLLNTEAFF.